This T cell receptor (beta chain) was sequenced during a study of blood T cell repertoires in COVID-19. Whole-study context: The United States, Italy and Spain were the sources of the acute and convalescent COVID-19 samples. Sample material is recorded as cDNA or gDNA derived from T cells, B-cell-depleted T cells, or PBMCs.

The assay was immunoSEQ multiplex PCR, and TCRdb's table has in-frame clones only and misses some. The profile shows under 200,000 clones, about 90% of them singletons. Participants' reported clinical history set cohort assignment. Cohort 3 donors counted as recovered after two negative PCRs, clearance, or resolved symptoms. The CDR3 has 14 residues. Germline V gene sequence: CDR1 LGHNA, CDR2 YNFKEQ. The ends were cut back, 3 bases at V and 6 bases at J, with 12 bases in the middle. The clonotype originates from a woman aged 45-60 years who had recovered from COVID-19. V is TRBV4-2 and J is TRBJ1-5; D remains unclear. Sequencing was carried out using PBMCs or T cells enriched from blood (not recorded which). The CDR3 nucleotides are TGTGCCAGCAGCCAGGCGGGATCCCCTCAGCCCCAGCATTTT. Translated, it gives CASSQAGSPQPQHF.